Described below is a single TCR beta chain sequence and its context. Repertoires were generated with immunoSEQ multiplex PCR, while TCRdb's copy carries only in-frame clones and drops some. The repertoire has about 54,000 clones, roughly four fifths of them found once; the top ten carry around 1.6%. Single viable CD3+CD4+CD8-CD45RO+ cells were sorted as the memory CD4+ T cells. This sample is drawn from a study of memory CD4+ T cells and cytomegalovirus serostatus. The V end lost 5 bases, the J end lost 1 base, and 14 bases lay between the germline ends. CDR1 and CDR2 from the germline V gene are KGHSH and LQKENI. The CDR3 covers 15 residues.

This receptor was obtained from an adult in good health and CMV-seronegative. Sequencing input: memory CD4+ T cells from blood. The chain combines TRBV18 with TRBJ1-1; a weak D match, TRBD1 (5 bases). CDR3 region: CASSRVGRANTEAFF. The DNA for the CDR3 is TGTGCCAGCTCAAGGGTCGGCAGGGCGAACACTGAAGCTTTCTTT.